The rows below give T cell receptor beta chains drawn from one sample of a study of CD8 T cells in ankylosing spondylitis. Each CDR3 protein gets one entry after TCRdb re-called the 5' RACE reads with MiXCR. The sample yields about 160,000 distinct CDR3 sequences, 9.8% seen once. Material for sequencing was blood, either unsorted or a sorted T cell fraction (not recorded which). These receptors were obtained from a female donor with ankylosing spondylitis or in good health (not recorded which). Each CDR3 is given with its conserved first and last residue. A D gene is named only where the DNA matches it firmly. Clone size is given for some rows only: seen once, a few or many times, or a class if the clone is expanded.

V gene: TRBV2; D gene: TRBD1; clone size: -; J gene: TRBJ2-5; CDR3 protein: CASGPGTGKETQYF; CDR3 DNA: TGTGCCAGCGGCCCCGGGACAGGAAAAGAGACCCAGTACTTC
V gene: TRBV14; D gene: TRBD2; clone size: few; J gene: TRBJ2-1; CDR3 protein: CASSQAYSGLAGDEQFF; CDR3 DNA: TGTGCCAGCAGCCAAGCCTACTCGGGACTAGCGGGGGATGAGCAGTTCTTC
V gene: TRBV5-4; D gene: TRBD2; clone size: once; J gene: TRBJ2-5; CDR3 protein: CASSQVAGEETQYF; CDR3 DNA: TGTGCCAGCAGCCAAGTGGCGGGGGAAGAGACCCAGTACTTC
V gene: TRBV7-9; D gene: -; clone size: many; J gene: TRBJ2-1; CDR3 protein: CASRTGLYNEQFF; CDR3 DNA: TGTGCCAGCAGAACGGGACTGTACAATGAGCAGTTCTTC
V gene: TRBV7-9; D gene: -; clone size: -; J gene: TRBJ2-1; CDR3 protein: CASSDPYRVTYNEQFF; CDR3 DNA: TGTGCCAGCAGCGACCCGTACAGGGTAACCTACAATGAGCAGTTCTTC
V gene: TRBV27; D gene: TRBD2; clone size: -; J gene: TRBJ2-1; CDR3 protein: CASSPPAGSYNEQFF; CDR3 DNA: TGTGCCAGCAGTCCGCCAGCGGGATCATACAATGAGCAGTTCTTC
V gene: TRBV12-3/TRBV12-4; D gene: -; clone size: few; J gene: TRBJ1-1; CDR3 protein: CASRQGLRATEAFF; CDR3 DNA: TGTGCCAGCAGGCAAGGCCTCCGGGCGACTGAAGCTTTCTTT
V gene: TRBV15; D gene: -; clone size: -; J gene: TRBJ2-1; CDR3 protein: CATSRVDQGVSNEQFF; CDR3 DNA: TGTGCCACCAGCAGAGTGGACCAGGGAGTCTCCAATGAGCAGTTCTTC
V gene: TRBV28; D gene: -; clone size: few; J gene: TRBJ1-5; CDR3 protein: CASSFWTRQFSNQPQHF; CDR3 DNA: TGTGCCAGCAGTTTCTGGACCCGGCAATTTAGCAATCAGCCCCAGCATTTT
V gene: TRBV6-5; D gene: TRBD2; clone size: -; J gene: TRBJ2-1; CDR3 protein: CASSYSFVVVGTSVNEQFF; CDR3 DNA: TGTGCCAGCAGTTACTCCTTTGTAGTAGTGGGGACTAGCGTAAATGAGCAGTTCTTC
V gene: TRBV9; D gene: -; clone size: -; J gene: TRBJ1-1; CDR3 protein: CASSVEGTMNTEAFF; CDR3 DNA: TGTGCCAGCAGCGTAGAAGGCACCATGAACACTGAAGCTTTCTTT
V gene: TRBV20-1; D gene: -; clone size: few; J gene: TRBJ2-1; CDR3 protein: CSAHTSPGSYNEQFF; CDR3 DNA: TGCAGTGCTCATACTTCTCCCGGATCCTACAATGAGCAGTTCTTC
V gene: TRBV3-1; D gene: -; clone size: -; J gene: TRBJ1-4; CDR3 protein: CASSQDTLKLFF; CDR3 DNA: TGTGCCAGCAGCCAAGATACCCTTAAACTGTTTTTT
V gene: TRBV20-1; D gene: TRBD2; clone size: many; J gene: TRBJ2-7; CDR3 protein: CSAKREGGYEQYF; CDR3 DNA: TGCAGTGCTAAGCGGGAGGGCGGCTACGAGCAGTACTTC
V gene: TRBV4-2; D gene: -; clone size: few; J gene: TRBJ1-5; CDR3 protein: CASSQQGSQPQHF; CDR3 DNA: TGTGCCAGCAGCCAACAGGGAAGTCAGCCCCAGCATTTT
V gene: TRBV4-3; D gene: TRBD2; clone size: few; J gene: TRBJ2-7; CDR3 protein: CASSQDIGDYYEQYF; CDR3 DNA: TGCGCCAGCAGCCAAGATATAGGGGACTACTACGAGCAGTACTTC
V gene: TRBV30; D gene: TRBD2; clone size: few; J gene: TRBJ2-7; CDR3 protein: CAWSVRTREREGSRLEQYF; CDR3 DNA: TGTGCCTGGAGTGTACGGACGAGAGAGCGGGAGGGCTCTAGGCTCGAGCAGTACTTC
V gene: TRBV6-5; D gene: -; clone size: few; J gene: TRBJ2-7; CDR3 protein: CASSPDRWSEQYF; CDR3 DNA: TGTGCCAGCAGTCCAGACAGGTGGAGCGAGCAGTACTTC
V gene: TRBV21-1; D gene: -; clone size: many; J gene: TRBJ2-1; CDR3 protein: CASSKRVASSYNEQFF; CDR3 DNA: TGTGCCAGCAGCAAAAGGGTTGCCAGCTCCTACAATGAGCAGTTCTTC
V gene: TRBV12-3/TRBV12-4; D gene: TRBD2; clone size: few; J gene: TRBJ2-2; CDR3 protein: CASTDPAGVGTGELFF; CDR3 DNA: TGTGCCAGCACGGACCCGGCGGGAGTAGGGACCGGGGAGCTGTTTTTT
V gene: TRBV10-2; D gene: TRBD2; clone size: many; J gene: TRBJ2-1; CDR3 protein: CASRERLAGQKEFF; CDR3 DNA: TGCGCCAGCCGCGAGAGGCTAGCGGGCCAAAAGGAGTTCTTC
V gene: TRBV2; D gene: TRBD1; clone size: -; J gene: TRBJ2-3; CDR3 protein: CASRRGLPTDTQYF; CDR3 DNA: TGTGCCAGCAGGAGGGGGCTTCCCACAGATACGCAGTATTTT
V gene: TRBV6-4; D gene: -; clone size: -; J gene: TRBJ2-1; CDR3 protein: CASSESKGLDEQFF; CDR3 DNA: TGTGCCAGCAGTGAATCGAAGGGTTTGGATGAGCAGTTCTTC
V gene: TRBV12-5; D gene: -; clone size: many; J gene: TRBJ2-3; CDR3 protein: CASGLGDHAHTDTQYF; CDR3 DNA: TGTGCTAGTGGTTTGGGTGATCACGCCCACACAGATACGCAGTATTTT
V gene: TRBV12-5; D gene: -; clone size: -; J gene: TRBJ2-7; CDR3 protein: CASGSGLGAYEQYF; CDR3 DNA: TGTGCTAGTGGTTCCGGCCTAGGAGCCTACGAGCAGTACTTC
V gene: TRBV12-3/TRBV12-4; D gene: -; clone size: few; J gene: TRBJ2-7; CDR3 protein: CASSLTTDPYEQYF; CDR3 DNA: TGTGCCAGCAGTTTGACGACCGACCCCTACGAGCAGTACTTC
V gene: TRBV12-5; D gene: -; clone size: -; J gene: TRBJ1-1; CDR3 protein: CASGSGAFF; CDR3 DNA: TGTGCTAGTGGTTCGGGAGCTTTCTTT
V gene: TRBV4-3; D gene: -; clone size: few; J gene: TRBJ1-1; CDR3 protein: CASSQSSGAEAFF; CDR3 DNA: TGCGCCAGCAGCCAAAGTAGCGGAGCTGAAGCTTTCTTT
V gene: TRBV5-1; D gene: -; clone size: -; J gene: TRBJ2-7; CDR3 protein: CASSFGGDEGEQYF; CDR3 DNA: TGCGCCAGCAGCTTCGGGGGAGACGAGGGCGAGCAGTACTTC
V gene: TRBV6-2/TRBV6-3; D gene: TRBD2; clone size: many; J gene: TRBJ2-3; CDR3 protein: CASLRLAGVIDTQYF; CDR3 DNA: TGTGCCAGCCTTCGGCTAGCGGGAGTCATAGATACGCAGTATTTT
V gene: TRBV30; D gene: -; clone size: -; J gene: TRBJ2-1; CDR3 protein: CAWSVPQVVSYNEQFF; CDR3 DNA: TGTGCCTGGAGTGTACCTCAGGTAGTATCTTACAATGAGCAGTTCTTC
V gene: TRBV28; D gene: -; clone size: -; J gene: TRBJ2-1; CDR3 protein: CASSLGFGEGDSYNEQFF; CDR3 DNA: TGTGCCAGCAGTTTGGGGTTTGGGGAGGGGGACTCCTACAATGAGCAGTTCTTC
V gene: TRBV28; D gene: -; clone size: few; J gene: TRBJ2-3; CDR3 protein: CASSPSVGPSTDTQYF; CDR3 DNA: TGTGCCAGCAGCCCAAGTGTAGGGCCCAGCACAGATACGCAGTATTTT
V gene: TRBV20-1; D gene: -; clone size: many; J gene: TRBJ2-2; CDR3 protein: CSATTRTVIEAGELFF; CDR3 DNA: TGCAGTGCGACGACTAGAACCGTAATAGAAGCCGGGGAGCTGTTTTTT
V gene: TRBV5-1; D gene: TRBD2; clone size: many; J gene: TRBJ2-1; CDR3 protein: CASSLDPKRGSSYNEQFF; CDR3 DNA: TGCGCCAGCAGCTTGGATCCAAAGCGGGGTAGCTCCTACAATGAGCAGTTCTTC
V gene: TRBV2; D gene: TRBD2; clone size: -; J gene: TRBJ2-1; CDR3 protein: CASSELRGGRPHNEQFF; CDR3 DNA: TGTGCCAGCAGTGAACTGAGGGGCGGGAGGCCTCACAATGAGCAGTTCTTC
V gene: TRBV19; D gene: -; clone size: -; J gene: TRBJ1-1; CDR3 protein: CASSGHPREEAFF; CDR3 DNA: TGTGCCAGTAGTGGCCATCCTCGGGAGGAGGCTTTCTTT
V gene: TRBV4-1; D gene: -; clone size: few; J gene: TRBJ1-5; CDR3 protein: CASSQGPSSNQPQHF; CDR3 DNA: TGCGCCAGCAGCCAAGGCCCCAGTAGCAATCAGCCCCAGCATTTT
V gene: TRBV7-9; D gene: TRBD2; clone size: many; J gene: TRBJ2-1; CDR3 protein: CASSPSAGGPFF; CDR3 DNA: TGTGCCAGCAGCCCCTCAGCGGGAGGGCCGTTCTTC
V gene: TRBV7-9; D gene: TRBD2; clone size: many; J gene: TRBJ2-1; CDR3 protein: CASRGVASGHNEQFF; CDR3 DNA: TGTGCCAGCCGAGGCGTGGCTAGCGGGCACAATGAGCAGTTCTTC
V gene: TRBV27; D gene: -; clone size: -; J gene: TRBJ1-2; CDR3 protein: CASATGGRGDPNYGYTF; CDR3 DNA: TGTGCCAGCGCAACTGGGGGCAGGGGCGACCCTAACTATGGCTACACCTTC
V gene: TRBV30; D gene: -; clone size: few; J gene: TRBJ2-7; CDR3 protein: CAWSQVVPYEQYF; CDR3 DNA: TGTGCCTGGAGTCAGGTGGTGCCCTACGAGCAGTACTTC